The source of this TCR beta chain is a study of molecular identifiers for immune sequencing clone quantification. General observations from the study: Jurkat TCR RNA spiked in from one cell reportedly remained identifiable amid over 850,000 naive cells.

CDR3 length equals 15 residues. With V trimmed by 3 bases and J by 8 bases, 10 bases remained unmatched. Germline CDR1 MNHEY, CDR2 SMNVEV (reference sequence). Libraries of naive CD8 cells were prepared from approximately 20,000 to 980,000 sorted cells using 10%, 30% or 50% RNA. On this clonotype itself: Its cognate antigen is unknown. A much larger clone lies a single base off, so this may be a read error.

Making the bulk TCR libraries relied on previously described methods and listed TCR primers. TCRdb re-derived calls from the PCR reads in MiXCR, one entry per CDR3 protein. The table shows about 320,000 distinct CDR3 sequences, with 24% occurring only once. This chain links TRBV27 with TRBJ2-3; 8 bases line up with TRBD2. The clonotype originates from a human donor in good health. Some libraries in this study had Jurkat cell RNA spiked in. Material: naive CD8+ T cells from blood, with Jurkat cell RNA spiked in. Documented subset: FACS-sorted CD8+CD4-CCR7+CD45RA+ naive T cells. CDR3 coding DNA: TGTGCCAGCAGTTTTAACGGGGGGGCGGCAGCTACGCAGTATTTT. Residues: CASSFNGGAAATQYF.